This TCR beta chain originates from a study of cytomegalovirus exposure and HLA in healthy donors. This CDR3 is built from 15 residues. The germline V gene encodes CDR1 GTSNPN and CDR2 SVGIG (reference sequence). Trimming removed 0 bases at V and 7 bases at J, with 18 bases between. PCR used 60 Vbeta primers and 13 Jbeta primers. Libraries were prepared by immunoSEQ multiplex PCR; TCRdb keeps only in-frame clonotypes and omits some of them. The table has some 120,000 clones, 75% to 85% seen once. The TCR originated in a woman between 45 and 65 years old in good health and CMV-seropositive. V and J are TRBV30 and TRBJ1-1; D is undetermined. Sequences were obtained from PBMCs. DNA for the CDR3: TGTGCCTGGAGTGTACCTGGGCTCTTGATTGGTGAAGCTTTCTTT. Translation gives CAWSVPGLLIGEAFF.